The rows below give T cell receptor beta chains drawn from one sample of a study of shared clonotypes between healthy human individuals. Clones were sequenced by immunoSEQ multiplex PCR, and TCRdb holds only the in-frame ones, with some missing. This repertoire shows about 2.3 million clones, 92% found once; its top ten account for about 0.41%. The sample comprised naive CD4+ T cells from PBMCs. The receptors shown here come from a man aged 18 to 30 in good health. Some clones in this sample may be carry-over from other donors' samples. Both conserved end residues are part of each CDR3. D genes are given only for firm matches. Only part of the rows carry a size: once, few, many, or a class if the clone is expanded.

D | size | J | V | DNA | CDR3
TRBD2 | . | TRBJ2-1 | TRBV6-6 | TGTGCCAGCAGTACCTCGGGGGGTCAGTTCTTC | CASSTSGGQFF
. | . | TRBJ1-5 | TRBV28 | TGTGCCAGCAGTTTATCCGGACGAAGGGTTTTGAGAAGCAATCAGCCCCAGCATTTT | CASSLSGRRVLRSNQPQHF
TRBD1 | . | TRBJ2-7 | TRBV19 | TGTGCCAGTAGTAGGGACAGCCTCTCCTACGAGCAGTACTTC | CASSRDSLSYEQYF
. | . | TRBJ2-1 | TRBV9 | TGTGCCAGCAGCGTAGCTGGGGTATACAATGAGCAGTTCTTC | CASSVAGVYNEQFF
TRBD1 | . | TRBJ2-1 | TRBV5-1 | TGCGCCAGCAGCTTGGCCACAGGGGGCGGACGGGATGAGCAGTTCTTC | CASSLATGGGRDEQFF
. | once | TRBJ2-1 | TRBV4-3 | TGCGCCAGCAGCCAGACTCAAAAGGAGCAGTTCTTC | CASSQTQKEQFF
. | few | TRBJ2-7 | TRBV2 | TGTGCCAGCAGTGAACAGGGTTCCTCCTACGAGCAGTACTTC | CASSEQGSSYEQYF
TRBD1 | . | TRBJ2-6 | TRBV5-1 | TGCGCCAGCAGCGCTGACAGGGCAATGGGGGCCAACGTCCTGACTTTC | CASSADRAMGANVLTF
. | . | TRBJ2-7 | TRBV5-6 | TGTGCCAGCAGCCCCTCAGGGATGGTGTACGAGCAGTACTTC | CASSPSGMVYEQYF
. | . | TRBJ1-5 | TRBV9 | TGTGCCAGCAGCGTAGATGGGAATCAGCCCCAGCATTTT | CASSVDGNQPQHF
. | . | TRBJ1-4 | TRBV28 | TGTGCCAGCAGTCCTAAAGGCTGGAATGAAAAACTGTTTTTT | CASSPKGWNEKLFF
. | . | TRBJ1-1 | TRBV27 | TGTGCCAGCAGCCGGGGGGCACCTAACACTGAAGCTTTCTTT | CASSRGAPNTEAFF
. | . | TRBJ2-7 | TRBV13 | TGTGCCAGCAGCTTAGAGAAGGGGGCCTACGAGCAGTACTTC | CASSLEKGAYEQYF
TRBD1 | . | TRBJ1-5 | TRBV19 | TGTGCCAGTAGTAGGGCCCGGGACAGGGGTAGTCAGCCCCAGCATTTT | CASSRARDRGSQPQHF
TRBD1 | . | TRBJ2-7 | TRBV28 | TGTGCCAGCAGGGAAGGGAGCGGGACAGGGAAAAACGAGCAGTACTTC | CASREGSGTGKNEQYF
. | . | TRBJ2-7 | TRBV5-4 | TGTGCCAGCAGCTTGGGAGGGAACTACGAGCAGTACTTC | CASSLGGNYEQYF
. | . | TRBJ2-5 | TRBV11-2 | TGTGCCAGCAGCTTAGATCGGGAGACCCAGTACTTC | CASSLDRETQYF
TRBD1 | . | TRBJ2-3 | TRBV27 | TGTGCCAGCAGTCCATTCTTGCCGACAGGGCGCACAGATACGCAGTATTTT | CASSPFLPTGRTDTQYF
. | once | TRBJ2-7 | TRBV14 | TGTGCCAGCAGCCGCCGGGACGGTGGCTACGAGCAGTACTTC | CASSRRDGGYEQYF
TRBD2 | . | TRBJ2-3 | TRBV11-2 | TGTGCCAGCAGCTTCGGACTAGCGGGGGCCCCTATGGATACGCAGTATTTT | CASSFGLAGAPMDTQYF
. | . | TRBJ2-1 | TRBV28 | TGTGCCAGCAGTCGCCCCGGGACCCAAAACAATGAGCAGTTCTTC | CASSRPGTQNNEQFF
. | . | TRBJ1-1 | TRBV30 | TGTGCCTGGAGTGAAGGGGTGAACACTGAAGCTTTCTTT | CAWSEGVNTEAFF
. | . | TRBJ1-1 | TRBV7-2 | TGTGCCAGCAGCTTAGTTTTTCGGAACACTGAAGCTTTCTTT | CASSLVFRNTEAFF
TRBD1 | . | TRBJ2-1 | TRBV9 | TGTGCCAGCAGCGTCCGGACAGGCGGAAATGAGCAGTTCTTC | CASSVRTGGNEQFF
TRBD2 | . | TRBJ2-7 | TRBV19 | TGTGCCAGTAGTATAAACGGGAGGGAGAACGAGCAGTACTTC | CASSINGRENEQYF
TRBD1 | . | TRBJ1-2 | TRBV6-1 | TGTGCCAGCGGGACAGGGAGTGGCTACACCTTC | CASGTGSGYTF
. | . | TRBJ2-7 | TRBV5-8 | TGTGCCAGCAGCCCTGGCTGGGACGAGCAGTACTTC | CASSPGWDEQYF
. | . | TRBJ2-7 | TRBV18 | TGTGCCAGCTCACCACTGGCAGGCTACTACGAGCAGTACTTC | CASSPLAGYYEQYF
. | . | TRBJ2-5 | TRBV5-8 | TGTGCCAGCAGCTCCCAGCCACCCGATTCGGAGACCCAGTACTTC | CASSSQPPDSETQYF
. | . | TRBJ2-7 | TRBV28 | TGTGCCAGCAAGCTACCAGGGACCCTCTCCTACGAGCAGTACTTC | CASKLPGTLSYEQYF
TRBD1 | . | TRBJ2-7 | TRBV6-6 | TGTGCCAGCAGCCCTGGACAGGACAGCTCCTACGAGCAGTACTTC | CASSPGQDSSYEQYF
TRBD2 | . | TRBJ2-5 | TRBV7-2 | TGTGCCAGCAGCCCTCCCAGCGGGAGAGGAGAGACCCAGTACTTC | CASSPPSGRGETQYF
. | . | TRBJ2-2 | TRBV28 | TGTGCCAGCAGTCCGCTCGGGGTCGGCTCCGGGGAGCTGTTTTTT | CASSPLGVGSGELFF
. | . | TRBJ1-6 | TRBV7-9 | TGTGCCAGCAGCTTTGGGGCGGGCGTCCTTTCACCCCTCCACTTT | CASSFGAGVLSPLHF
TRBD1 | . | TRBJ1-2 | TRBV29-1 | TGCAGCGTTGAACTTATACCAGGGGGCTATGGCTACACCTTC | CSVELIPGGYGYTF
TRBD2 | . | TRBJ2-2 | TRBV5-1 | TGCGCCAGCAGCCACGGACTAGTCGGCACCGGGGAGCTGTTTTTT | CASSHGLVGTGELFF